This T cell receptor beta chain was recovered during a study of prognosis after radiotherapy for stage I lung cancer. Across the study: Newly diagnosed primary stage I lung tumors were present in fourteen patients, and oligometastatic NSCLC after surgical resection of the primary tumor was present in a handful of patients. Overall study results and limits: Lower values of Shannon entropy after stereotactic body radiation therapy were seen in patients who developed distant metastases.

Germline CDR1 DFQATT, CDR2 SNEGSKA (reference sequence). CDR3 size: 13 residues. V was trimmed by 5 bases and J by 5 bases, leaving 12 bases between them. This clonotype was seen a handful of times. Its antigen is currently unknown. The study amplified the TCR beta CDR3 region from genomic DNA. This amplification was carried out by two rounds of multiplex PCR. Primers specific to each TRBV and TRBJ gene drove first-round PCR. TCRdb used MiXCR to reprocess the multiplex PCR reads, holding one entry per CDR3 protein. There are nearly 25,000 distinct CDR3 sequences in the sample; 35% to 40% occur only once, and roughly 60% lies in the top ten.

The sample was PBMCs, taken before or after stereotactic body radiation therapy (not recorded which). The TCR comes from a donor over 45 with non-small cell lung cancer. The rearrangement joins TRBV20-1 to TRBJ1-4; tentative D call: TRBD1 (6 bases). The CDR3 protein is CSARQVLNEKLFF. The CDR3 nucleotides are TGCAGTGCTCGACAGGTGTTAAATGAAAAACTGTTTTTT.